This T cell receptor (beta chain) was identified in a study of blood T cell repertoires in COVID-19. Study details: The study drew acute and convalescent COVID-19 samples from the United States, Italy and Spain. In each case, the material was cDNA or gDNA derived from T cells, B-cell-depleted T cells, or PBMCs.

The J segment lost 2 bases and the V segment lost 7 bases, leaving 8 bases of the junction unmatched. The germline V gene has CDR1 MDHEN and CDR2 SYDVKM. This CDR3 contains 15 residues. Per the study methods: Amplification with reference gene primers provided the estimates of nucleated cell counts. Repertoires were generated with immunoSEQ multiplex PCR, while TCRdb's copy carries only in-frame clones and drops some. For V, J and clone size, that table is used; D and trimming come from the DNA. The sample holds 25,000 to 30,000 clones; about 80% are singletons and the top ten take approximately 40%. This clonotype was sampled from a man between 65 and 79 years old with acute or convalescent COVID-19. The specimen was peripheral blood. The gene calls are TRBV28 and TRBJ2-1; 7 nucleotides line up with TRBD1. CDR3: CASTFRQGPYNEQFF. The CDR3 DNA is TGTGCCAGCACCTTTAGACAGGGCCCCTACAATGAGCAGTTCTTC.